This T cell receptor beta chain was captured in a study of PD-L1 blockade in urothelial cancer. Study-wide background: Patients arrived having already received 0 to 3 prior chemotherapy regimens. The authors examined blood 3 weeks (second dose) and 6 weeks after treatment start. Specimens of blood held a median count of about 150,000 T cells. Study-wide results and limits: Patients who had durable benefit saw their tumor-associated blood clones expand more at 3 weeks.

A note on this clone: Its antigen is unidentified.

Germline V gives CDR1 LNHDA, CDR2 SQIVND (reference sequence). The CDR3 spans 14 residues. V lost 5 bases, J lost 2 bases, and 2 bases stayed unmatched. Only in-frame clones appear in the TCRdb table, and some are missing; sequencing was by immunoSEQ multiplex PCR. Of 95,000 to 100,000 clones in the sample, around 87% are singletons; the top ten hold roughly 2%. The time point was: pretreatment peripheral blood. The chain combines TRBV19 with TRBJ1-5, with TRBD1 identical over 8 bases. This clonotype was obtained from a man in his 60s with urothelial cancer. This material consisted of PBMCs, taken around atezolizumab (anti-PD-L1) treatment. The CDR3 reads CASSPGGGNQPQHF. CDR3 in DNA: TGTGCCAGTAGTCCAGGGGGCGGCAATCAGCCCCAGCATTTT.